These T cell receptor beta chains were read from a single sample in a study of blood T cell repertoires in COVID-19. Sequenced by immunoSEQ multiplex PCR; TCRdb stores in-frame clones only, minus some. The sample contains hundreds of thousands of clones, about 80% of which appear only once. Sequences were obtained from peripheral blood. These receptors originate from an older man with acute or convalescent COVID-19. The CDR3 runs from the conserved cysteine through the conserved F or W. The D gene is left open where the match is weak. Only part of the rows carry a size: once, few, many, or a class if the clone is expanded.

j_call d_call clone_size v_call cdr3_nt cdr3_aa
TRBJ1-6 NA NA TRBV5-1 TGCGCCAGCAGCCCTTCCGAACCAGGGAGGGGTACACCCCTCCACTTT CASSPSEPGRGTPLHF
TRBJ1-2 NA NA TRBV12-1 TGTGCCAGCAGCTTGGAGGGGGCACCCCACTACCCTAACTATGGCTACACCTTC CASSLEGAPHYPNYGYTF
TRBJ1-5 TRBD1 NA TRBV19 TGTGCCAGTACCCTGATCGGGACAGGCATACAGCCCCAGCATTTT CASTLIGTGIQPQHF
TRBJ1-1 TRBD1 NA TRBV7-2 TGTGCCAGCAGCTCGCCCGGGACAGGGAACACTGAAGCTTTCTTT CASSSPGTGNTEAFF
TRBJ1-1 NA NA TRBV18 TGTGCCAGCTCACACGGACAGAACACTGAAGCTTTCTTT CASSHGQNTEAFF
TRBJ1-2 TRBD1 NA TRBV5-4 TGTGCCAGCAGCCTCCCGGGACAGGGGAACTATGGCTACACCTTC CASSLPGQGNYGYTF
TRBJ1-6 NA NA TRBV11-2 TGTGCCAGCAGCTCAGGGGAATACTATAATTCACCCCTCCACTTT CASSSGEYYNSPLHF
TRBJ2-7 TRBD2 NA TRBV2 TGTGCCAGCAGTGAAGCGAAGCTAGCGGGGCGCCGCGAGCAGTACTTC CASSEAKLAGRREQYF
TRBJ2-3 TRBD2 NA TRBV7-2 TGTGCCAGCAGCCTCAAAGTGGCGGGGGGCACCGGGAGGACAGATACGCAGTATTTT CASSLKVAGGTGRTDTQYF
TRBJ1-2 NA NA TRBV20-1 TGCAGTGCTCCCCTCTGGGGGGGGTACACCTTC CSAPLWGGYTF
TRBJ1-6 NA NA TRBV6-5 TGTGCCAGCAGTTTTTCGGGGACCTATAATTCACCCCTCCACTTT CASSFSGTYNSPLHF
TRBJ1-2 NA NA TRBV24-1 TGTGCCACCAGTGATTCTATTACAGCTAACTATGGCTACACCTTC CATSDSITANYGYTF
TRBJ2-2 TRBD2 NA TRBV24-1 TGTGCCACCAGTGATACCCCCGGGACTAGCGGGAGAGCGGCCGGGGAGCTGTTTTTT CATSDTPGTSGRAAGELFF
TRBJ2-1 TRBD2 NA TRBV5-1 TGCGCCAGCAGCCCAATTAGCGGGAGTATTGGTAATGAGCAGTTCTTC CASSPISGSIGNEQFF
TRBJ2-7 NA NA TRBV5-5 TGTGCCAGCAGCTTGAACCCCCAGATTTCCTACGAGCAGTACTTC CASSLNPQISYEQYF
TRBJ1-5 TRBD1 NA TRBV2 TGTGCCAGCAGTGAAGGGACAGGGGTGCAGCCCCAGCATTTT CASSEGTGVQPQHF
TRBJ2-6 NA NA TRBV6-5 TGTGCCAGCAGTTACTCCCTCTCTGGGGCCAACGTCCTGACTTTC CASSYSLSGANVLTF
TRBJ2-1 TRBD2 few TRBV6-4 TGTGCCAGCAGGGCACTAGCGGGGGGGCCGGGGAATGAGCAGTTCTTC CASRALAGGPGNEQFF
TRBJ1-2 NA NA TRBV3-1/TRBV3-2 TGTGCCAGCAGCCCAAGTGCGACAATCAACTATGGCTACACCTTC CASSPSATINYGYTF
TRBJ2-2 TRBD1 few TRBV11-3 TGTGCCAGCAGCCAGGGACAGGCGAACACCGGGGAGCTGTTTTTT CASSQGQANTGELFF
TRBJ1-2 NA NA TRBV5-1 TGCGCCAGCAGCTTGGCAGTCCAGGGGAATGGCTACACCTTC CASSLAVQGNGYTF
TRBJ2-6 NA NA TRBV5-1 TGCGCCAGCAGCTCAGTAACTGGGGCCAACGTCCTGACTTTC CASSSVTGANVLTF
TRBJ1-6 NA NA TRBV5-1 TGCGCCAGCAGCTTAGACAGGAGCTCCTATAATTCACCCCTCCACTTT CASSLDRSSYNSPLHF
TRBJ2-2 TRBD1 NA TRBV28 TGTGCCAGCAGCCGGGACAGCGCGAACACCGGGGAGCTGTTTTTT CASSRDSANTGELFF
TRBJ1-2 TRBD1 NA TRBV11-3 TGTCGAGACAGGGAGGTCGGCTACACCTTC CRDREVGYTF
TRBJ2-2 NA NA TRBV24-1 TGTGCCACCAGTGCGGGGGTCGGGCCCCACACCGGGGAGCTGTTTTTT CATSAGVGPHTGELFF
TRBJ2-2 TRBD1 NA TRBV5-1 TGCGCCAGCAGCCGGAACAGGGGTTTTACCGGGGAGCTGTTTTTT CASSRNRGFTGELFF
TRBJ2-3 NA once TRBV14 TGTGCCAGCAGCCAATTTAAGGGGGCAGATACGCAGTATTTT CASSQFKGADTQYF
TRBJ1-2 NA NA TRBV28 TGTGCCAGCAGTCTTCAGGGGCTTACCAACTATGGCTACACCTTC CASSLQGLTNYGYTF
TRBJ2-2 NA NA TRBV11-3 TGTGCCAGCAGCTTAGGGACAGCCTTGTACACCGGGGAGCTGTTTTTT CASSLGTALYTGELFF
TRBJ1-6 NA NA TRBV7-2 TGTGCCAGCACAATCAGCTGGAGCTCCTATAATTCACCCCTCCACTTT CASTISWSSYNSPLHF
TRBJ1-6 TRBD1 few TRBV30 TGTGCCTGGAGTGTACAGGGGATTGGGAATTCACCCCTCCACTTT CAWSVQGIGNSPLHF
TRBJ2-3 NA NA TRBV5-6 TGTGCCAGCAGCTCAGGGAGCACAGATACGCAGTATTTT CASSSGSTDTQYF
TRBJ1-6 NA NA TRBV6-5 TGTGCCAGCAGTTACCACCCACAGCAAAGGCCCTCACCCCTCCACTTT CASSYHPQQRPSPLHF
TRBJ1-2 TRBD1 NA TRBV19 TGTGCCAGTAATACGGACAGGGCTCACTATGGCTACACCTTC CASNTDRAHYGYTF
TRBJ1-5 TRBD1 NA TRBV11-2 TGTGCCAGCAGCACACAGGGGAATCAGCCCCAGCATTTT CASSTQGNQPQHF
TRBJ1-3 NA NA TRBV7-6 TGTGCCAGCAGTTACGACAGGAGCTCTGGAAACACCATATATTTT CASSYDRSSGNTIYF
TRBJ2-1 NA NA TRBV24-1 TGTGCCACCAGTGATCGCAACAGGGTAAATGAGCAGTTCTTC CATSDRNRVNEQFF
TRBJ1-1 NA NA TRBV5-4 TGTGCCAGCAGCCGGGTGGGGGGGTGGAACACTGAAGCTTTCTTT CASSRVGGWNTEAFF
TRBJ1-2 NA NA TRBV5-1 TGCGCCAGCAGCTTGCCTAGGGCTACAGTGGACCGGAGGGGCTATGGCTACACCTTC CASSLPRATVDRRGYGYTF
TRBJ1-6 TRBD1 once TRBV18 TGTGCCAGCTCACCTCCGGGACAGGGTGGATCACCCCTCCACTTT CASSPPGQGGSPLHF
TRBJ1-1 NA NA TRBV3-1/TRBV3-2 TGTGCCAGCAGCCAAGTCAGGGGATGGAACACTGAAGCTTTCTTT CASSQVRGWNTEAFF
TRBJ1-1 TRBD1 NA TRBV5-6 TGTGCCAGCAGCTATGGGACAGAAAGATTAGCTTTCTTT CASSYGTERLAFF
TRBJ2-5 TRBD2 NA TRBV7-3 TGTGCCAGCAGCCTTGGGCGGACTAGCGCAGAGACCCAGTACTTC CASSLGRTSAETQYF
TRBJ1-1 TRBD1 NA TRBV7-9 TGTGCCAGCAGCTCCCGGGACAGGGTCACGGGAGAAGCTTTCTTT CASSSRDRVTGEAFF
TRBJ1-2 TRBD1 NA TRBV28 TGTGCCAGCAGTTACACAGGGGGCGGAATCCTGGGTGGCTACACCTTC CASSYTGGGILGGYTF
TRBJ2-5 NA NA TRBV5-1 TGCGCCAGCAGCTTGGCGGCGCGCAGGAACCGACGGGAGACCCAGTACTTC CASSLAARRNRRETQYF
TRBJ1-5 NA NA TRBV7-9 TGTGCCAGCAGCTTTAGCGGCAATCAGCCCCAGCATTTT CASSFSGNQPQHF
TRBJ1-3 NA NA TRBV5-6 TGTGCCAGCACTACTCCGGGAAACACCATATATTTT CASTTPGNTIYF
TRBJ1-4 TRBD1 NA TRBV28 TGTGCCAGCACCCTGACAGGGAATAATGAAAAACTGTTTTTT CASTLTGNNEKLFF